The 11 T cell receptor beta chains reported below all come from one sample, sequenced in a study of vaccination and CD4 T cells after COVID-19 (dated 2022 in TCRdb). The library came from PCR. The reads were generated on an Illumina iSeq 100. TCR sequencing of DNA from cultured CD4+ T cells used the Oncomine TCR Beta short-read assay at the Johns Hopkins FTIC core. TCRdb took the public reads, trimmed them with fastp at Q25, ran MiXCR for clone calling and kept in-frame beta chains. Rows with a matching CDR3 protein are joined into one entry that keeps the most common DNA and genes. This sample lists about 10,000 distinct CDR3 sequences; 35% to 50% were detected once. The ten largest clones capture approximately 30% of the sample. No antigens are known for them. This sample's treatment or condition label indicates: approximately nine-day PBMC culture with coronavirus spike peptide pools or control peptides (ViraFEST assay).

The sequencing input was CD4+ T cells from blood, cultured in vitro. Every receptor here comes from a human donor who had recovered from COVID-19.

The rearrangement uses TRBV7-2 and TRBJ1-4; TRBD1 matches 8 bases. There are 15 residues in the CDR3. J lost 7 bases, V lost 5 bases, and 9 bases had no gene match. CDR1 is SGHTA and CDR2 is FQGNSA in the germline V gene. CDR3 bases: TGTGCCAGCAGCACTTCTGGGACAGGATTTGAAAAACTGTTTTTT. Translation: CASSTSGTGFEKLFF.

This clonotype was detected a few times. The chain recombines TRBV20-1 with TRBJ1-1; D is ambiguous. V lost 0 bases and J lost 0, with 11 bases in between. The CDR3 contains 15 residues. The germline gives CDR1 DFQATT, CDR2 SNEGSKA (reference sequence). CDR3 loop: CSAREAVVMNTEAFF. The CDR3 coding sequence is TGCAGTGCTAGAGAGGCAGTGGTCATGAACACTGAAGCTTTCTTT.

The CDR3 reads CASSRLSWDSTNYGYTF. In DNA, the CDR3 is TGTGCCAGCAGCCGCCTAAGCTGGGACAGTACTAACTATGGCTACACCTTC. The gene calls are TRBV7-2 and TRBJ1-2, with 7 positions matching TRBD1. V lost 5 bases to trimming and J lost 0 bases; unmatched junction nucleotides: 12. Germline V lookup: CDR1 SGHTA, CDR2 FQGNSA. The CDR3 extends over 17 amino acids. Based on the CDR3 plus reference TRBV7-2 and TRBJ1-2, the full variable domain is GAGVSQSPSNKVTEKGKDVELRCDPISGHTALYWYRQSLGQGLEFLIYFQGNSAPDKSGLPSDRFSAERTGGSVSTLTIQRTQQEDSAVYLCASSRLSWDSTNYGYTFGSGTRLTVV.

The rearrangement joins TRBV6-5 to TRBJ2-7; 8 bases agree with TRBD2. Germline lookup yields CDR1 MNHEY and CDR2 SVGAGI. CDR3 length: 16 amino acids. Trimming cost V 2 bases and J 7 bases; bases outside gene matches: 13. The CDR3 bases are TGTGCCAGCAGTTACGGAGGAGCAGGGCCGGGGGGGGAGCAGTACTTC. Its translation: CASSYGGAGPGGEQYF.

The chain has TRBV6-1 and TRBJ2-1; D remains ambiguous. V was trimmed by 8 bases and J by 8 bases, leaving 10 bases between them. CDR3 length equals 11 residues. CDR1 is MNHNS and CDR2 is SASEGT in the germline V gene. CDR3 region: CASLKWDEQFF. For the CDR3, the DNA is TGTGCCAGCCTTAAATGGGATGAGCAGTTCTTC.

The CDR3 loop is CASRDMHYGYTF. In nucleotides, the CDR3 is TGTGCCAGCAGGGACATGCACTATGGCTACACCTTC. This rearrangement joins TRBV3-1 to TRBJ1-2; D perhaps matches TRBD1 (5 bases). Trimming cost V 6 bases and J 3 bases, with 8 bases left between them. The CDR3 is made up of 12 amino acids. Germline V gene data show CDR1 as LGHDT and CDR2 as YNNKEL (reference sequence). Together with reference TRBV3-1 and TRBJ1-2, the CDR3 gives the full variable domain: DTAVSQTPKYLVTQMGNDKSIKCEQNLGHDTMYWYKQDSKKFLKIMFSYNNKELIINETVPNRFSPKSPDKAHLNLHINSLELGDSAVYFCASRDMHYGYTFGSGTRLTVV.

The genes are TRBV11-3 and TRBJ2-5; D call uncertain. Deletions cut 5 bases from V and 5 bases from J, with 6 bases between. The germline V gene encodes CDR1 SGHNT and CDR2 YENEEA. The CDR3 is 11 amino acids. Written as DNA, the CDR3 is TGTGCCAGCAGCCTCGAGGAGACCCAGTACTTC. This sequence encodes CASSLEETQYF.

The chain combines TRBV12-3 or TRBV12-4 with TRBJ1-4, with D unresolved. The V gene lost 11 bases and the J gene lost 8 bases, with 15 bases spanning the gap. This CDR3 contains 12 residues. CDR3 loop: CASSGREEKLFF. The CDR3 DNA sequence: TGTGCCTCCTCCGGAAGGGAGGAAAAACTGTTTTTT.

The chain has TRBV6-1 and TRBJ2-5; 8 bases line up with TRBD2. Per the germline V gene, CDR1 is MNHNS and CDR2 is SASEGT. The CDR3 covers 14 residues. The ends lost 10 bases at V and 4 bases at J; junction bases unmatched: 11. The CDR3 DNA reads as TGTGCCACCATCTCGGGGGGGTTAAGAGAGACCCAGTACTTC. This sequence encodes CATISGGLRETQYF.

The J gene is TRBJ2-5, the V gene TRBV18; D is unresolved. Germline-derived CDR1 and CDR2 are KGHSH and LQKENI. V lost 3 bases to trimming and J lost 2 bases, with 7 bases between them. The CDR3 extends over 13 amino acids. The CDR3, as DNA: TGTGCCAGCTCACCGGAGTGGCAAGAGACCCAGTACTTC. This gives the protein CASSPEWQETQYF. Using reference TRBV18 and TRBJ2-5 for the parts outside the CDR3, the full variable domain is NAGVMQNPRHLVRRRGQEARLRCSPMKGHSHVYWYRQLPEEGLKFMVYLQKENIIDESGMPKERFSAEFPKEGPSILRIQQVVRGDSAAYFCASSPEWQETQYFGPGTRLLVL.

The chain has TRBV7-9 and TRBJ2-3; D is unclear. CDR1 SEHNR and CDR2 FQNEAQ come from the germline V gene (reference sequence). The CDR3 spans 17 residues. V was cut by 6 bases and J by 2 bases, with 21 bases left in between. CDR3 nucleotides: TGTGCCAGCAGACAAGTCCCAAGTCGGGCGTACACAGATACGCAGTATTTT. It specifies CASRQVPSRAYTDTQYF. Complete variable domain (other parts from reference TRBV7-9 and TRBJ2-3): DTGVSQNPRHKITKRGQNVTFRCDPISEHNRLYWYRQTLGQGPEFLTYFQNEAQLEKSRLLSDRFSAERPKGSFSTLEIQRTEQGDSAMYLCASRQVPSRAYTDTQYFGPGTRLTVL.